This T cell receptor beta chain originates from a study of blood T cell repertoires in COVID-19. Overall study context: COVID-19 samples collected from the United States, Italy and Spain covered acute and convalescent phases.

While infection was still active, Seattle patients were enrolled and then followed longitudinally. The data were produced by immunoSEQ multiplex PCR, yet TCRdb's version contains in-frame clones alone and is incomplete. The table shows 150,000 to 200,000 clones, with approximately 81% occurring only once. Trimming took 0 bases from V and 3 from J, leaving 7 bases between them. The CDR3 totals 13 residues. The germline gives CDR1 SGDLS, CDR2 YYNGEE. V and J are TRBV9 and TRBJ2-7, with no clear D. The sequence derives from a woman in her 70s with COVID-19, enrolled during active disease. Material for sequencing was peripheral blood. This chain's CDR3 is CASSVGISYEQYF. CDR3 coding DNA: TGTGCCAGCAGCGTAGGCATCAGCTACGAGCAGTACTTC.